This T cell receptor (beta chain) was identified during a study of blood T cell repertoires in COVID-19. Study-wide context: Donors in the United States, Italy and Spain gave samples during acute or convalescent COVID-19.

Deletions cut 5 bases from V and 9 bases from J, with 23 bases between. The CDR3 is 16 residues long. Germline CDR1 and CDR2: PRHDT and FYEKMQ (reference sequence). Sequencing used immunoSEQ multiplex PCR; TCRdb keeps in-frame clones, though not all of them. The repertoire includes about 120,000 clones, 90% of them detected once, and 3.8% sits in the top ten. The gene calls are TRBV13 and TRBJ1-3; D uncertain. The material sequenced was peripheral blood. This sequence was found in a woman aged 55 to 70 with COVID-19, enrolled during active disease. CDR3 nucleotides: TGTGCCAGCAGCCGACCCAAGTCGGTGGGTGCGGGCACCATATATTTT. It translates to CASSRPKSVGAGTIYF.